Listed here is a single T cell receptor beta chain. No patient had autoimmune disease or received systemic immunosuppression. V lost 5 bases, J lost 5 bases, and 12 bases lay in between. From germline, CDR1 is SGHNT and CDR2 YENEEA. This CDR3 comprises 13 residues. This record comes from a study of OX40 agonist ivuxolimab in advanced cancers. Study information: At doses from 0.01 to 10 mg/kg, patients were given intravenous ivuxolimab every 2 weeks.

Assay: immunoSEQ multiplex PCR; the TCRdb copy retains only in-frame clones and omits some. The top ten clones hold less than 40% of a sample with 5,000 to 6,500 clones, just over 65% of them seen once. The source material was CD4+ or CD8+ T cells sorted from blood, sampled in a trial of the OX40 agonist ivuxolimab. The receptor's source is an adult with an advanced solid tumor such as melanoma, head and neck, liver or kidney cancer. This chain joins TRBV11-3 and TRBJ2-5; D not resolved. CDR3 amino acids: CASSALTQETQYF. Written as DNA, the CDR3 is TGTGCCAGCAGCGCCTTGACGCAGGAGACCCAGTACTTC.